Below, 32 T cell receptor beta chains from the same sample are listed, as sequenced in a study of beta chain features in type 1 diabetes. Study results and caveats: Moderate but significant shortening of TCRB CDR3s was recorded in all four CD4+ subsets from Type 1 diabetes patients.

The sequenced template was cDNA made from the entire isolated RNA. Measured with immunoSEQ multiplex PCR; TCRdb has only the in-frame clones, and not every one. The sample includes 600,000 to 700,000 clones, around 12% of them seen just once. Antigens for these TCRs are unknown. Sequenced: naive CD4+ T cells from blood. The receptors derive from a man between 25 and 39 years old with type 1 diabetes.

The V and J genes are TRBV18 and TRBJ2-5; 7 nucleotides agree with TRBD1. The J segment lost 2 bases and the V segment lost 8 bases, leaving 2 bases of the junction unmatched. Germline CDR1 KGHSH, CDR2 LQKENI. The CDR3 is 12 residues long. The CDR3 loop reads CASEGQQETQYF. The CDR3 coding sequence is TGTGCCAGCGAGGGACAGCAAGAGACCCAGTACTTC.

This clone was detected only a few times. The genes are TRBV19 and TRBJ2-3; TRBD2 agrees at 8 bases. CDR3 length: 16 amino acids. Germline V gene lookup returns CDR1 LNHDA and CDR2 SQIVND (reference sequence). J lost 5 bases, V lost 9 bases, and 16 bases had no gene match. CDR3 amino acids: CASRSGTSRDRDTQYF. The CDR3 coding sequence is TGTGCCAGCCGATCCGGGACTAGTCGGGATCGAGATACGCAGTATTTT.

There are a few counts of this clone. The V call is TRBV10-3, the J call TRBJ2-5; D possibly corresponds to TRBD1 (6 bases). This CDR3 has 15 residues. The V gene lost 2 bases and the J gene lost 5 bases, with 15 bases spanning the gap. Germline values: CDR1 ENHRY, CDR2 SYGVKD. The CDR3 protein is CAISEPPGQRETQYF. CDR3 in DNA: TGTGCCATCAGTGAGCCCCCAGGACAGAGGGAGACCCAGTACTTC.

This clone showed up just a few times. The rearrangement joins TRBV10-2 to TRBJ2-3; possibly TRBD1 for D (5 bases). Looked up from germline, CDR1 is WSHSY and CDR2 is SAAADI. The CDR3 length is 13 residues. V dropped 8 bases and J dropped 1 base, with 10 bases sitting between them. The CDR3 protein is CASGARGTDTQYF. The CDR3 coding sequence is TGCGCCAGCGGGGCCCGCGGCACAGATACGCAGTATTTT.

The CDR3 sequence is CASSLKVSSTDTQYF. CDR3 bases: TGTGCCAGCAGCTTGAAAGTCTCCAGCACAGATACGCAGTATTTT. The chain couples TRBV5-4 to TRBJ2-3; D remains ambiguous. Per the germline V gene, CDR1 is SGHNT and CDR2 is YYREEE (reference sequence). The CDR3 runs 15 residues. V was cut by 1 base and J by 0 bases, with 9 bases left in between. Drawing the rest from reference TRBV5-4 and TRBJ2-3, the complete variable domain is ETGVTQSPTHLIKTRGQQVTLRCSSQSGHNTVSWYQQALGQGPQFIFQYYREEENGRGNFPPRFSGLQFPNYSSELNVNALELDDSALYLCASSLKVSSTDTQYFGPGTRLTVL.

V gene TRBV5-1 combines with J gene TRBJ1-2, with 9 bases matching TRBD1. Germline V gene data show CDR1 as SGHRS and CDR2 as YFSETQ. The CDR3 is 14 residues long. V was clipped by 6 bases and J by 4 bases; unmatched bases: 7. CDR3 protein: CASTEGQGIYGYTF. DNA of the CDR3: TGCGCCAGCACCGAGGGACAGGGTATCTATGGCTACACCTTC. The full variable domain, rest sourced from reference TRBV5-1 and TRBJ1-2, is KAGVTQTPRYLIKTRGQQVTLSCSPISGHRSVSWYQQTPGQGLQFLFEYFSETQRNKGNFPGRFSGRQFSNSRSEMNVSTLELGDSALYLCASTEGQGIYGYTFGSGTRLTVV.

In its sample, this clone was seen a few times. The chain recombines TRBV25-1 with TRBJ2-3; 7 nucleotides match TRBD1. Germline V gives CDR1 MGHDK, CDR2 SYGVNS. This CDR3 comprises 18 residues. The junction had 19 bases not matched to a gene; V was cut back by 3 bases and J by 7 bases. As DNA, the CDR3 is TGTGCCAGCAGTGAGGTAACTCGGACAGGCTCGCCGATGAATACGCAGTATTTT. It specifies CASSEVTRTGSPMNTQYF. Combining the CDR3 with reference TRBV25-1 and TRBJ2-3 gives the whole variable domain EADIYQTPRYLVIGTGKKITLECSQTMGHDKMYWYQQDPGMELHLIHYSYGVNSTEKGDLSSESTVSRIRTEHFPLTLESARPSHTSQYLCASSEVTRTGSPMNTQYFGPGTRLTVL.

This clone was seen more than once but under ten times. The chain has TRBV6-5 and TRBJ2-7, with D uncertain. The germline V and J ends were trimmed by 0 bases and 2 bases, with 8 bases remaining between them. CDR1 is MNHEY, CDR2 SVGAGI, per germline. The CDR3 covers 14 residues. The CDR3 DNA reads TGTGCCAGCAGTTACTCCGAAAGTACCTACGAGCAGTACTTC. This gives the protein CASSYSESTYEQYF.

A note on this clone: In the same sample, other DNA sequences code for this CDR3. J is TRBJ2-2 and V is TRBV7-2; D is unclear. Trimming left V 1 base short and J 0 bases short, with 9 bases between. The CDR3 has 16 residues. Germline CDR1 is SGHTA and CDR2 is FQGNSA. DNA for the CDR3: TGTGCCAGCAGCTTAGTGCCTGGCGCGAACACCGGGGAGCTGTTTTTT. It is translated as CASSLVPGANTGELFF.

This clone has only a few counts. V and J are TRBV2 and TRBJ1-2; D uncertain. This CDR3 contains 14 residues. Trimming stripped 3 bases from V and 0 bases from J, with 8 bases between. Looked up from germline, CDR1 is SNHLY and CDR2 is FYNNEI. For the CDR3, the DNA is TGTGCCAGCAGTGATTATCCGACTAACTATGGCTACACCTTC. Encoded protein: CASSDYPTNYGYTF.

This chain links TRBV30 with TRBJ1-6; no reliable D call. The CDR3 extends over 14 amino acids. Trimming stripped 5 bases from V and 0 bases from J, with 8 bases between. Germline V lookup: CDR1 GTSNPN, CDR2 SVGIG (reference sequence). The CDR3 here is CAWGSSSYNSPLHF. The CDR3, as DNA: TGTGCCTGGGGATCAAGCTCCTATAATTCACCCCTCCACTTT.

This sequence joins TRBV19 and TRBJ1-5, with a possible D match to TRBD1 (5 bases). The CDR3 spans 15 residues. In germline, CDR1 is LNHDA, CDR2 SQIVND (reference sequence). V lost 5 bases, J lost 6 bases, and 17 bases lay in between. CDR3 protein: CASSLRRGSVQPQHF. The CDR3, as DNA: TGTGCCAGTAGTCTCAGGAGGGGAAGCGTTCAGCCCCAGCATTTT.

This clone has just a few counts. This sequence joins TRBV4-3 and TRBJ2-7, with 10 bases matching TRBD1. With 4 bases clipped from V and 6 bases from J, the junction kept 12 bases outside the gene matches. The CDR3 contains 16 residues. Germline CDR1 LGHNA, CDR2 YSLEER. The CDR3 nucleotides read TGCGCCAGCAGCCGATTCTCCGGGACAGGGGATTTCGAGCAGTACTTC. Protein product: CASSRFSGTGDFEQYF.

The rearrangement links TRBV11-1 to TRBJ1-1, with no clear D. The CDR3 has 13 residues. Per germline, CDR1 SGHAT and CDR2 FQDESV (reference sequence). Trimming shortened V by 0 bases and J by 1 base, and 3 bases separated the two germline ends. This chain's CDR3 is CASSLAGNTEAFF. The CDR3 DNA is TGTGCCAGCAGCTTAGCAGGGAACACTGAAGCTTTCTTT. The variable domain in full, with the rest retrieved from reference TRBV11-1 and TRBJ1-1, is EAEVAQSPRYKITEKSQAVAFWCDPISGHATLYWYRQILGQGPELLVQFQDESVVDDSQLPKDRFSAERLKGVDSTLKIQPAELGDSAMYLCASSLAGNTEAFFGQGTRLTVV.

The chain has TRBV11-3 and TRBJ2-7, with 12 bases that match TRBD1. Trimming at V came to 1 base and at J to 3 bases, leaving 4 bases not matched to a gene. Germline V gene sequence: CDR1 SGHNT, CDR2 YENEEA. The CDR3 runs to 16 residues. The CDR3 here is CASSLVGTGGYYEQYF. The CDR3 region has the DNA TGTGCCAGCAGCTTAGTCGGGACAGGGGGCTACTACGAGCAGTACTTC. Based on the CDR3 plus reference TRBV11-3 and TRBJ2-7, the full variable domain is EAGVVQSPRYKIIEKKQPVAFWCNPISGHNTLYWYLQNLGQGPELLIRYENEEAVDDSQLPKDRFSAERLKGVDSTLKIQPAELGDSAVYLCASSLVGTGGYYEQYFGPGTRLTVT.

The chain couples TRBV6-5 to TRBJ2-7, with a weak D call TRBD1 (5 bases). V was clipped by 4 bases and J by 0 bases, with 7 bases between them. The CDR3 runs 13 residues. Germline lookup yields CDR1 MNHEY and CDR2 SVGAGI. DNA of the CDR3: TGTGCCAGCAGTTTCACAGGCTCCTACGAGCAGTACTTC. Its translation: CASSFTGSYEQYF.

The V gene is TRBV29-1, the J gene TRBJ1-2, with D tentatively TRBD1 (5 bases). The CDR3 sequence is 15 residues long. CDR1 and CDR2 (germline): SQVTM, ANQGSEA. V was shortened by 1 base and J by 3 bases, with 15 bases between the two germline ends. CDR3 in amino acids: CSVEASRDVYYGYTF. The CDR3 nucleotides are TGCAGCGTTGAAGCCTCTCGGGACGTTTACTATGGCTACACCTTC.

The gene calls are TRBV5-4 and TRBJ2-1, with D maybe TRBD2 (5 bases). Germline lookup yields CDR1 SGHNT and CDR2 YYREEE (reference sequence). V was clipped by 4 bases and J by 7 bases, with 18 bases between them. The CDR3 is 15 amino acids. This CDR3 is CASSLRPEGGNEQFF. CDR3 nucleotides: TGTGCCAGCAGCCTCAGACCCGAGGGCGGGAATGAGCAGTTCTTC. Filled out from reference TRBV5-4 and TRBJ2-1, the complete variable domain reads ETGVTQSPTHLIKTRGQQVTLRCSSQSGHNTVSWYQQALGQGPQFIFQYYREEENGRGNFPPRFSGLQFPNYSSELNVNALELDDSALYLCASSLRPEGGNEQFFGPGTRLTVL.

This clone was counted between two and nine times. This chain uses TRBV7-9 with TRBJ1-1; D gene ambiguous. Germline V gene sequence: CDR1 SEHNR, CDR2 FQNEAQ (reference sequence). The CDR3 has 11 amino acids. Trimming removed 1 base from V and 8 bases from J, with 5 bases in between. The DNA of the CDR3 is TGTGCCAGCAGCTTAGTGGGGGAAGCTTTCTTT. This codes for CASSLVGEAFF.

The chain's CDR3 is CASSPGSAYEQYF. The CDR3, as DNA: TGTGCCAGCAGCCCAGGGTCTGCCTACGAGCAGTACTTC. This chain connects TRBV7-9 to TRBJ2-7; weak D call: TRBD1 (5 bases). The CDR3 is 13 amino acids. Trimming removed 5 bases at V and 2 bases at J, with 10 bases between. Germline CDR1 and CDR2: SEHNR and FQNEAQ (reference sequence). Full variable domain (missing parts from reference TRBV7-9 and TRBJ2-7): DTGVSQNPRHKITKRGQNVTFRCDPISEHNRLYWYRQTLGQGPEFLTYFQNEAQLEKSRLLSDRFSAERPKGSFSTLEIQRTEQGDSAMYLCASSPGSAYEQYFGPGTRLTVT.

This clone was picked up a small number of times. The rearrangement links TRBV9 to TRBJ2-7; TRBD1 is a possible D gene (6 bases). Germline assignment: CDR1 SGDLS and CDR2 YYNGEE. The CDR3 totals 16 residues. V was trimmed by 0 bases and J by 2 bases, leaving 15 bases between them. CDR3 in DNA: TGTGCCAGCAGCGTAGGGGGGCTCGGCAATCCCTACGAGCAGTACTTC. Its translation is CASSVGGLGNPYEQYF.

The V and J genes are TRBV29-1 and TRBJ2-7; TRBD1 agrees at 9 bases. CDR3 size: 14 residues. From germline, CDR1 is SQVTM and CDR2 ANQGSEA. Losses at the gene ends were 6 bases for V and 7 bases for J; bases not matched to a gene: 13. The CDR3, as DNA: TGCAGCGTAGCCAGGGGTACAGGGGGCTCGGAGCAGTACTTC. It codes for CSVARGTGGSEQYF.

V usage is TRBV5-6 and J usage is TRBJ2-7; D unclear. This CDR3 spans 15 amino acids. Germline V gives CDR1 SGHDT, CDR2 YYEEEE. Deletions cut 1 base from V and 6 bases from J, with 17 bases between. In nucleotides, the CDR3 is TGTGCCAGCAGCTTGACGACACTCCTTGGTCGCGAGCAGTACTTC. Residues: CASSLTTLLGREQYF.

In its sample, this clone was seen a few times. The rearrangement uses TRBV14 and TRBJ2-2; D is tentatively TRBD1 or TRBD2 (5 bases each). The V gene's germline CDR1 is SGHDN and CDR2 FVKESK. The CDR3 is 15 amino acids. The V and J ends lost 6 bases and 4 bases respectively, with 15 bases between them. The CDR3 region is CASRSSGTVTGELFF. CDR3 DNA sequence: TGTGCCAGCAGATCGTCCGGGACCGTCACCGGGGAGCTGTTTTTT.

This clone showed up just a few times. The genes are TRBV28 and TRBJ2-1, with 10 positions matching TRBD2. Germline loops: CDR1 MDHEN, CDR2 SYDVKM. This CDR3 is 14 amino acids long. V shed 5 bases and J 10 bases; nucleotides not matched to a gene: 8. The CDR3 loop reads CASSPAGGRREQFF. The DNA of the CDR3 is TGTGCCAGCAGTCCAGCGGGGGGGCGTCGCGAGCAGTTCTTC.

The chain employs TRBV19 and TRBJ1-1; the D is unclear. V lost 7 bases and J lost 1, with 7 bases in between. This CDR3 has 12 residues. CDR1 and CDR2 (germline): LNHDA, SQIVND (reference sequence). Here the CDR3 DNA reads TGTGCCAGTACGGGCCAGAACACTGAAGCTTTCTTT. Its translation: CASTGQNTEAFF.

CDR3 residues: CASSPNRAQPQHF. CDR3 nucleotides: TGTGCCAGCTCACCCAACAGGGCTCAGCCCCAGCATTTT. The V call is TRBV18, the J call TRBJ1-5, with TRBD1 as a possible D gene (6 bases). V lost 3 bases to trimming and J lost 6 bases, with 9 bases between them. CDR1 and CDR2 from the germline V gene are KGHSH and LQKENI. The CDR3 sequence is 13 residues long.

The V and J genes are TRBV29-1 and TRBJ2-3; D is ambiguous. V shed 0 bases and J shed 0 bases, with 4 bases lying between them. The CDR3 extends over 13 amino acids. Per the germline V gene, CDR1 is SQVTM and CDR2 is ANQGSEA. This CDR3 is CSVEDVSTDTQYF. As DNA, the CDR3 is TGCAGCGTTGAAGATGTTAGCACAGATACGCAGTATTTT.

The chain recombines TRBV10-3 with TRBJ2-2; TRBD1 aligns across 7 bases. The CDR3 contains 15 residues. Germline V gene lookup returns CDR1 ENHRY and CDR2 SYGVKD. V dropped 6 bases and J dropped 3; count of bases not matched to a gene: 7. The CDR3 reads CAIRTGTDYTGELFF. CDR3 nucleotides: TGTGCCATCAGAACCGGGACAGACTACACCGGGGAGCTGTTTTTT.

This clone was seen a handful of times. The V call is TRBV25-1, the J call TRBJ2-5; D could derive from TRBD1 or TRBD2 (5 bases each). The germline gives CDR1 MGHDK, CDR2 SYGVNS. V was cut by 3 bases and J by 1 base, with 9 bases left in between. There are 14 residues in the CDR3. The DNA for the CDR3 is TGTGCCAGCAGTGAGCCCGGGACCCAAGAGACCCAGTACTTC. Protein: CASSEPGTQETQYF.

The chain has TRBV7-9 and TRBJ2-7; D unresolved. V lost 2 bases and J 2 bases, leaving 7 bases between the germline ends. The germline CDR1 and CDR2 sequences are SEHNR and FQNEAQ (reference sequence). This CDR3 spans 13 amino acids. The CDR3 is CASSLLATYEQYF. For the CDR3, the DNA is TGTGCCAGCAGCTTACTGGCTACCTACGAGCAGTACTTC.

This clone occurred a few times. This rearrangement joins TRBV19 to TRBJ2-2, with D perhaps matching TRBD1 (5 bases). Per germline, CDR1 LNHDA and CDR2 SQIVND (reference sequence). The CDR3 sequence is 15 residues long. Trimming pared 4 bases from V and 2 bases from J, leaving 11 bases between. As DNA, the CDR3 is TGTGCCAGTAGTAAACAGACAGCTAACACCGGGGAGCTGTTTTTT. Encoded protein: CASSKQTANTGELFF.